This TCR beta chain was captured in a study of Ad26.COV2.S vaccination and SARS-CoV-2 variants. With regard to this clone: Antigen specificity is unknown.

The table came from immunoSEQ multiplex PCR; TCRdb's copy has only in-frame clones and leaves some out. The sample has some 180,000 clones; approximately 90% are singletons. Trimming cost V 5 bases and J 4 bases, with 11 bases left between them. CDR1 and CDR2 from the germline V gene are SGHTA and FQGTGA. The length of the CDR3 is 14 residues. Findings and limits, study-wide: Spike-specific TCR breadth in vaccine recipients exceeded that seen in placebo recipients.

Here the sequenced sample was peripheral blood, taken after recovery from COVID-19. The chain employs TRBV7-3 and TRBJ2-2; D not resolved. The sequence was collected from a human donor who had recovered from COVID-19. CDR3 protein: CASSHPPSTGELFF. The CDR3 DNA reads TGTGCCAGCAGCCATCCACCAAGCACCGGGGAGCTGTTTTTT.